Presented here are 3 T cell receptor beta chains from one specimen sequenced in a study of cytomegalovirus exposure and HLA in healthy donors. Use of 60 Vbeta and 13 Jbeta primers characterized the PCR. Libraries were prepared by immunoSEQ multiplex PCR; TCRdb keeps only in-frame clonotypes and omits some of them. Among over 150,000 clones listed, 55% to 80% were seen once. The sequenced material came from PBMCs. The receptors here all came from a woman between 18 and 29 years old in good health and CMV-seropositive.

The genes are TRBV19 and TRBJ2-4, with 15 bases matching TRBD2. With V trimmed by 6 bases and J by 0 bases, 9 bases remained unmatched. Germline V CDR1 and CDR2: LNHDA, SQIVND (reference sequence). This CDR3 is built from 19 residues. The CDR3 coding sequence is TGTGCCAGTAGCACCGCAGGACTAGCGGGAGGGTTAGCCAAAAACATTCAGTACTTC. It translates to CASSTAGLAGGLAKNIQYF. The full variable domain, rest sourced from reference TRBV19 and TRBJ2-4, is DGGITQSPKYLFRKEGQNVTLSCEQNLNHDAMYWYRQDPGQGLRLIYYSQIVNDFQKGDIAEGYSVSREKKESFPLTVTSAQKNPTAFYLCASSTAGLAGGLAKNIQYFGAGTRLSVL.

J is TRBJ2-1 and V is TRBV29-1; TRBD2 is a possible D gene (5 bases). The CDR3 contains 12 residues. Germline V gene sequence: CDR1 SQVTM, CDR2 ANQGSEA. V lost 6 bases and J 5 bases, leaving 11 bases between the germline ends. The CDR3 sequence: CSVRRVNNEQFF. In DNA, the CDR3 is TGCAGCGTGCGGCGGGTGAACAATGAGCAGTTCTTC.

The chain uses TRBV5-1 and TRBJ2-6; 7 bases map to TRBD1. After removal of 1 base from V and 0 bases from J, the junction contained 4 bases not matched to a gene. The CDR3 loop spans 17 amino acids. Germline V lookup: CDR1 SGHRS, CDR2 YFSETQ. The CDR3 region is CASSLQGVHSGANVLTF. CDR3 nucleotides: TGCGCCAGCAGCTTGCAGGGGGTCCACTCTGGGGCCAACGTCCTGACTTTC.